This T cell receptor beta chain was sequenced for a study of OX40 agonist ivuxolimab in advanced cancers. A remark on this clone: Its antigen is as yet unknown.

Germline CDR1 reads LNHDA; CDR2 reads SQIVND (reference sequence). CDR3 length: 12 amino acids. Trimming left V 5 bases short and J 4 bases short, with 8 bases between. Assay: immunoSEQ multiplex PCR; the TCRdb copy retains only in-frame clones and omits some. The sample lists 57,000 or so clones, over 80% occurring once. General study findings and limits: The study observed clonal expansion of CD4+ and CD8+ blood T cells by week 6 at 0.1 to 3.0 mg/kg. Average numbers of expanded clones were greater in CD8+ T cells than in CD4+. Among the least clonally expanded were partial responders at 0.1-3.0 mg/kg.

This TCR derives from an adult with an advanced solid tumor such as melanoma, head and neck, liver or kidney cancer. The sample was CD4+ or CD8+ T cells sorted from blood, taken in a trial of the OX40 agonist ivuxolimab. V usage is TRBV19 and J usage is TRBJ2-5, with D possibly TRBD2 on 5 matching bases. CDR3 sequence (DNA): TGTGCCAGTAGTGAGGGTGGAGAGACCCAGTACTTC. It codes for CASSEGGETQYF.